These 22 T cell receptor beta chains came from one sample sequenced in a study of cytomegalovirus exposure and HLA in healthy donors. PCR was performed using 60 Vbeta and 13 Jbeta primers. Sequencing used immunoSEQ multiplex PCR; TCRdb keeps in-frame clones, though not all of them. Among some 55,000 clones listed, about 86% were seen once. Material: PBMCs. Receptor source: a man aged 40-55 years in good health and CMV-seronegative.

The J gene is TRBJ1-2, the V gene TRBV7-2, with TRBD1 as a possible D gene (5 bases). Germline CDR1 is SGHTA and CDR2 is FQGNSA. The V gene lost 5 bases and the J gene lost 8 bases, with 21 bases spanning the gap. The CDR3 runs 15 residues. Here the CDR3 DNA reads TGTGCCAGCAGCGCAGCCGGGACTGTATTCGGGGGCTACACCTTC. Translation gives CASSAAGTVFGGYTF.

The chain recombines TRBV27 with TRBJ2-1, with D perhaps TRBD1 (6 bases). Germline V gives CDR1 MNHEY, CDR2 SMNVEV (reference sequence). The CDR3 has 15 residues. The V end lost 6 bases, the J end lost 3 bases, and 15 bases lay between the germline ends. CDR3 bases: TGTGCCAGCAGACCTCAACAGGGAGTCTACAATGAGCAGTTCTTC. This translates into CASRPQQGVYNEQFF.

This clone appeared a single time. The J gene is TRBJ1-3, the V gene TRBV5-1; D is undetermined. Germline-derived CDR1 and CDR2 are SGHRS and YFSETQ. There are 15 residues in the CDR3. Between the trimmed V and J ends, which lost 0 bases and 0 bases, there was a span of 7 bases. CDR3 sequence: CASSLGGSSGNTIYF. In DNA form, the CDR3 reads TGCGCCAGCAGCTTGGGAGGGAGCTCTGGAAACACCATATATTTT.

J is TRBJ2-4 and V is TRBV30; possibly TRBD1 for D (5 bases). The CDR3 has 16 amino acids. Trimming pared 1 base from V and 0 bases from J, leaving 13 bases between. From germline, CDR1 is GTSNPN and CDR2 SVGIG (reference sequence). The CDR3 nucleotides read TGTGCCTGGAGTGCCCAGGGAAGAATAGCCAAAAACATTCAGTACTTC. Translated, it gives CAWSAQGRIAKNIQYF.

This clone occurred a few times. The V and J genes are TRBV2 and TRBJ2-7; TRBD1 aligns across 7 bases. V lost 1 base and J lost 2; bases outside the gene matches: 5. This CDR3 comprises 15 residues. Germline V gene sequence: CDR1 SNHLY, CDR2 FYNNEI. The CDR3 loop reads CASSEEGAAPYEQYF. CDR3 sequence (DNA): TGTGCCAGCAGTGAAGAGGGGGCCGCCCCCTACGAGCAGTACTTC.

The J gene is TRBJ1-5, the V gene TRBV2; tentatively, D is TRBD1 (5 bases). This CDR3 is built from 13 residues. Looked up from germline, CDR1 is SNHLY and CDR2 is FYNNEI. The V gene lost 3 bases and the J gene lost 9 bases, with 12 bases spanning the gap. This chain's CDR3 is CASSEAQGWPQHF. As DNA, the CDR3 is TGTGCCAGCAGTGAGGCCCAGGGTTGGCCCCAGCATTTT. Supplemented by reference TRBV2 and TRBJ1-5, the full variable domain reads EPEVTQTPSHQVTQMGQEVILRCVPISNHLYFYWYRQILGQKVEFLVSFYNNEISEKSEIFDDQFSVERPDGSNFTLKIRSTKLEDSAMYFCASSEAQGWPQHFGDGTRLSIL.

CDR3 coding DNA: TGTGCCAGCCAGGGGGCTTCTATAGCAGATACGCAGTATTTT. Protein product: CASQGASIADTQYF. This chain links TRBV5-5 with TRBJ2-3, with 8 bases matching TRBD1. Trimming removed 7 bases from V and 4 bases from J; junction bases left unmatched: 8. This CDR3 comprises 14 residues. Germline CDR1 is SGHKS and CDR2 is YYEKEE (reference sequence).

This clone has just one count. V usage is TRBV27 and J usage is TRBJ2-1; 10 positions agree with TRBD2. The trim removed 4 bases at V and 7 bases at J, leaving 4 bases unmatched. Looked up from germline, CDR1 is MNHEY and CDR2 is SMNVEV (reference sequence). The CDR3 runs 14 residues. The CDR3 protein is CASSWGTSDNEQFF. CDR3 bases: TGTGCCAGCAGTTGGGGGACTAGCGATAATGAGCAGTTCTTC.

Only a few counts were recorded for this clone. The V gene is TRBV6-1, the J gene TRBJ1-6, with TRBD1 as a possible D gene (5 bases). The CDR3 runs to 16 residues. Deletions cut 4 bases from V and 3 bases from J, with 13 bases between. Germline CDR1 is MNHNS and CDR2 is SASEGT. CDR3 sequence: CASSGYRSIYNSPLHF. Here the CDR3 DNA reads TGTGCCAGCAGTGGCTACAGGTCGATCTATAATTCACCCCTCCACTTT.

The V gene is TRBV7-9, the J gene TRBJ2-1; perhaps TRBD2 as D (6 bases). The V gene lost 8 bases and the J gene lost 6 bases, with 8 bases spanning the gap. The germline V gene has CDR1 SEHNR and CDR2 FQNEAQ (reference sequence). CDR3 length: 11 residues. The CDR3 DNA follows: TGTGCCAGCCGTAGCGGCAATGAGCAGTTCTTC. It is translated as CASRSGNEQFF.

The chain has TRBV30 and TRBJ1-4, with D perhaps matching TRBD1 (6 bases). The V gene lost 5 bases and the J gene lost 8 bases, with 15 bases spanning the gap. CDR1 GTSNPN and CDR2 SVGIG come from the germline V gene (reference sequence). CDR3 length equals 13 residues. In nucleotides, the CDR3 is TGTGCCTGGGTTCAGGGGCAGGGGGAAAAACTGTTTTTT. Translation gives CAWVQGQGEKLFF.

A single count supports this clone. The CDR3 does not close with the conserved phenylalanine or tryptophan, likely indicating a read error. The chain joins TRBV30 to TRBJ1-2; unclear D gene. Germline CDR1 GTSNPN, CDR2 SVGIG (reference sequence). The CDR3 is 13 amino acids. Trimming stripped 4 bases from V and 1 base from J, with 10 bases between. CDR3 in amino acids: CAWTLAVNYGYTL. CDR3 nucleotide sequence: TGTGCCTGGACCCTGGCCGTTAACTATGGCTACACCCTC.

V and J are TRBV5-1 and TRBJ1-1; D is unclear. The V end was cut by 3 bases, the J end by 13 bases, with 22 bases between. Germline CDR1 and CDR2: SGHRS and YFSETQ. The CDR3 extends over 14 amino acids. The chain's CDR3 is CASSSELNSPEGFF. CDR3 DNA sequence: TGCGCCAGCAGCTCGGAATTAAATTCCCCGGAGGGTTTCTTT.

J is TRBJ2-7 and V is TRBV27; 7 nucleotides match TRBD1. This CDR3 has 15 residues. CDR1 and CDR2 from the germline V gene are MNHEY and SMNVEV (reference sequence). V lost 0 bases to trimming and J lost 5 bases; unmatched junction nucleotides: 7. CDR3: CASSLSQGLGHEQYF. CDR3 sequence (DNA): TGTGCCAGCAGTTTATCACAGGGGTTGGGCCACGAGCAGTACTTC.

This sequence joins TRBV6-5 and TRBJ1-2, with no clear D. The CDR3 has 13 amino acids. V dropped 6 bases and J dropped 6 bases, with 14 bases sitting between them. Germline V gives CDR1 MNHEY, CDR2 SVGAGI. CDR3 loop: CASRRGLADGYTF. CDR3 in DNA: TGTGCCAGCAGACGGGGTTTAGCGGATGGCTACACCTTC.

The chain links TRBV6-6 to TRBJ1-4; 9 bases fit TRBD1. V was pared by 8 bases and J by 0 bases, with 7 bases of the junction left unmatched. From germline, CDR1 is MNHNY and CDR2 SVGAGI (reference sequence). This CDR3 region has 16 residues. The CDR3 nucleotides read TGTGCCAGCCAGGACAGGGGCGCCACAACTAATGAAAAACTGTTTTTT. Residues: CASQDRGATTNEKLFF.

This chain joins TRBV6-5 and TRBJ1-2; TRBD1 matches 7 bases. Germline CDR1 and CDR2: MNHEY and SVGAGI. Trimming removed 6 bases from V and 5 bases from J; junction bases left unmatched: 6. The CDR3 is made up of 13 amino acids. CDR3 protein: CASRGGVRYGYTF. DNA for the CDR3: TGTGCCAGCAGAGGGGGCGTGCGGTATGGCTACACCTTC.

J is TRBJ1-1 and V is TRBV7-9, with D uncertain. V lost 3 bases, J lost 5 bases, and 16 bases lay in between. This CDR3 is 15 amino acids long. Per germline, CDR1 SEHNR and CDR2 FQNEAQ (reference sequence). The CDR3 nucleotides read TGTGCCAGCAGCTTTTTGGCGGCCCCCGGGACTGAAGCTTTCTTT. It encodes CASSFLAAPGTEAFF.

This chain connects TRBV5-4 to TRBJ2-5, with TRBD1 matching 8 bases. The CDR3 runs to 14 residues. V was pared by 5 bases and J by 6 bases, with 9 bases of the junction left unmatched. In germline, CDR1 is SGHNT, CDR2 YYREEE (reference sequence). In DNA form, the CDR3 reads TGTGCCAGCAGTGAGGGACAGGTCCCTCAGACCCAGTACTTC. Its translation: CASSEGQVPQTQYF.

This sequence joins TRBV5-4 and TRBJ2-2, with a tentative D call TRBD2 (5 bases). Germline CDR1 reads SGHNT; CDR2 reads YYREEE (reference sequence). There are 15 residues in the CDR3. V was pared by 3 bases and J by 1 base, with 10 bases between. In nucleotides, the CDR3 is TGTGCCAGCAGCTGGCCGGGGAAGAACACCGGGGAGCTGTTTTTT. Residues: CASSWPGKNTGELFF.

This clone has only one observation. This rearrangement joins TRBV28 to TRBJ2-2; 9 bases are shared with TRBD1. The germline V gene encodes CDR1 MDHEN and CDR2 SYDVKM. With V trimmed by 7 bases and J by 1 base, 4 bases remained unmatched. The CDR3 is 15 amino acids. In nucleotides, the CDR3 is TGTGCCAGCAACCCGGGACAGGGGAACACCGGGGAGCTGTTTTTT. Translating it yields CASNPGQGNTGELFF.

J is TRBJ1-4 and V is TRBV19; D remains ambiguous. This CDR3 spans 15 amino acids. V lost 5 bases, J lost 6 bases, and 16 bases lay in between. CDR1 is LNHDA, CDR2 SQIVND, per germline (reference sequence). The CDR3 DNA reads TGTGCCAGTAGTCCCCGAGGCTCCTACCATGAAAAACTGTTTTTT. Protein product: CASSPRGSYHEKLFF.